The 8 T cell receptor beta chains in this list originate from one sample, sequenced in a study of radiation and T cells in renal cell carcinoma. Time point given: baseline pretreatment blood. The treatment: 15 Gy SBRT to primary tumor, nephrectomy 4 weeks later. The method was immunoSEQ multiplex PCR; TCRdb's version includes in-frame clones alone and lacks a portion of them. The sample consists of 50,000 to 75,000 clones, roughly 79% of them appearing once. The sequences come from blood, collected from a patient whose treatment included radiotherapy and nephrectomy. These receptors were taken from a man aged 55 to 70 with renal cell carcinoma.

CDR3 sequence (DNA): TGTGCCAGCAGCTCGGGGCTGGGGTCCCCCAATCAGCCCCAGCATTTT. Translating it yields CASSSGLGSPNQPQHF. The gene calls are TRBV5-6 and TRBJ1-5; maybe TRBD1 (5 bases). Trimming removed 3 bases at V and 3 bases at J, with 16 bases between. This CDR3 has 16 residues. Germline CDR1 and CDR2: SGHDT and YYEEEE.

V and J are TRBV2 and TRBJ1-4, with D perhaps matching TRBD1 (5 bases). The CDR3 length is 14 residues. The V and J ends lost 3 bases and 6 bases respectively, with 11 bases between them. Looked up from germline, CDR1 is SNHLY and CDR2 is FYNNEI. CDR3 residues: CASSERRGDEKLFF. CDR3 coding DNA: TGTGCCAGCAGTGAGAGAAGGGGAGATGAAAAACTGTTTTTT.

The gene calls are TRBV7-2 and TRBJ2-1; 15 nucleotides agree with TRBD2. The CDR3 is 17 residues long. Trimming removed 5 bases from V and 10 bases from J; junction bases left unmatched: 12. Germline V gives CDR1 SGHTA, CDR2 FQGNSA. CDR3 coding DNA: TGTGCCAGCAGCATCAGCTCCGGGACTAGCGGGGGGCTAGAGCAGTTCTTC. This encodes CASSISSGTSGGLEQFF.

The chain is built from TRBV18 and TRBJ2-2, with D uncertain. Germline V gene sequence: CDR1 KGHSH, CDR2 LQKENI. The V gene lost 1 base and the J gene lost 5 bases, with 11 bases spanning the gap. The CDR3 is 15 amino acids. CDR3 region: CASSPQNSATGELFF. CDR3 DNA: TGTGCCAGCTCACCACAGAACAGTGCGACCGGGGAGCTGTTTTTT.

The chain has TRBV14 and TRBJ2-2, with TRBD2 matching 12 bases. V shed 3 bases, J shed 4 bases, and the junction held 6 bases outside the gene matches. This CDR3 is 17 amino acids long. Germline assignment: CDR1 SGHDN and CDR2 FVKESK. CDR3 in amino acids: CASSHFGLAGSTGELFF. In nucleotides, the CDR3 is TGTGCCAGCAGCCACTTTGGACTAGCGGGGAGCACCGGGGAGCTGTTTTTT.

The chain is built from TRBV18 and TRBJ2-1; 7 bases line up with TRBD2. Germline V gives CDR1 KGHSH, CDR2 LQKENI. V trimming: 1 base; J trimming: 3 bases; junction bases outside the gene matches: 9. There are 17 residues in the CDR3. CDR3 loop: CASSPREGLLFYNEQFF. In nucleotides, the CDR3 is TGTGCCAGCTCACCACGGGAGGGACTCCTTTTCTACAATGAGCAGTTCTTC.

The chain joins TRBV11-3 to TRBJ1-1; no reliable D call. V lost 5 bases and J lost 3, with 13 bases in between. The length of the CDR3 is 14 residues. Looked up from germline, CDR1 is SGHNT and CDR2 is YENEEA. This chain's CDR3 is CASSTSLGDTEAFF. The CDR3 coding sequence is TGTGCCAGCAGCACAAGTTTAGGTGACACTGAAGCTTTCTTT.

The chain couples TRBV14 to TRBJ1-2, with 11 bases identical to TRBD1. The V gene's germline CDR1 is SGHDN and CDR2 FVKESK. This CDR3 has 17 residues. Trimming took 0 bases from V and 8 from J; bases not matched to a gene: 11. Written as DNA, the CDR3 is TGTGCCAGCAGCCAAGATGTTGGACAGGGGGCTTCGGGAGGCTACACCTTC. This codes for CASSQDVGQGASGGYTF. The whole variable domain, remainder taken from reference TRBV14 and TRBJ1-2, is EAGVTQFPSHSVIEKGQTVTLRCDPISGHDNLYWYRRVMGKEIKFLLHFVKESKQDESGMPNNRFLAERTGGTYSTLKVQPAELEDSGVYFCASSQDVGQGASGGYTFGSGTRLTVV.